The present T cell receptor beta chain was sequenced within a study of graft-versus-host responses after intestinal transplantation. The overall study: In this cohort, recipients had multivisceral, liver-intestinal, or isolated intestinal transplants. All of the recipients had induction that used anti-thymocyte globulin, then tacrolimus and steroids for around three years. Study-wide results and caveats: Some patients had graft-donor T cell macrochimerism, and their allografts showed high graft-versus-host to host-versus-graft clonal ratios.

Repertoires were generated with immunoSEQ multiplex PCR, while TCRdb's copy carries only in-frame clones and drops some. The sample carries around 84,000 clones, roughly four fifths recorded once. The CDR3 is made up of 11 amino acids. V was pared by 7 bases and J by 0 bases, with 7 bases between. The germline gives CDR1 DFQATT, CDR2 SNEGSKA (reference sequence). A word on this clone: Its cognate antigen is unknown.

The TCR was taken from a human donor who received an intestinal transplant. The material was unstimulated CD8+ T cells sorted from spleen or lymph node cells, obtained before intestinal transplant. The chain combines TRBV20-1 with TRBJ2-7; D uncertain. The CDR3 protein is CSVPSSYEQYF. CDR3 DNA sequence: TGCAGTGTCCCGAGCTCCTACGAGCAGTACTTC.